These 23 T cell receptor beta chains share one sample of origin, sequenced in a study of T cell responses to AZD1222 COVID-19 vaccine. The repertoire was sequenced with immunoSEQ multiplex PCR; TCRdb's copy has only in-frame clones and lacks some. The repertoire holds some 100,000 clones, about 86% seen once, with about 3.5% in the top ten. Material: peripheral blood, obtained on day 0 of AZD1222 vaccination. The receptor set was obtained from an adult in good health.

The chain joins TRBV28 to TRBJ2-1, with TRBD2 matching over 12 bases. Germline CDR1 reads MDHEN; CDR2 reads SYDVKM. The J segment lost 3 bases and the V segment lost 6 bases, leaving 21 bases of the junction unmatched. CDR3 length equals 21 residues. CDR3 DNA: TGTGCCAGCAGCCACCCCTGGACTAGCGGGGAAACATACACCTTCTACAATGAGCAGTTCTTC. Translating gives CASSHPWTSGETYTFYNEQFF.

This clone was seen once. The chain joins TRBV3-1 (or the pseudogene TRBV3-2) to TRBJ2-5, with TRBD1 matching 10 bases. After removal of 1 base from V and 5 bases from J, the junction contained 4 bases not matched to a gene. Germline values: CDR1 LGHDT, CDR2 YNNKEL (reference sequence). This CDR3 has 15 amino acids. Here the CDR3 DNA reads TGTGCCAGCAGCCAAGGCGACAGGGGGCGTGAGACCCAGTACTTC. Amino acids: CASSQGDRGRETQYF.

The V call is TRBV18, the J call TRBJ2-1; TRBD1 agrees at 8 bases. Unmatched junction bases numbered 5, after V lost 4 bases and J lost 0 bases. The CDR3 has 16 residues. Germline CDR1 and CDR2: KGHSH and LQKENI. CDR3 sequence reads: CASSLRQGSSYNEQFF. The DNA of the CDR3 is TGTGCCAGCTCACTAAGACAGGGGAGCTCCTACAATGAGCAGTTCTTC.

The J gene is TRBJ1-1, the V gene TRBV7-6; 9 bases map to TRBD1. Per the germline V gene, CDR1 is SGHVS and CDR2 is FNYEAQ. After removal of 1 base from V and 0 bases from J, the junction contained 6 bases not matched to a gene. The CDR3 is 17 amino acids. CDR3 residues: CASSLGTGDLMNTEAFF. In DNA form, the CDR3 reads TGTGCCAGCAGCTTAGGGACAGGGGATCTGATGAACACTGAAGCTTTCTTT.

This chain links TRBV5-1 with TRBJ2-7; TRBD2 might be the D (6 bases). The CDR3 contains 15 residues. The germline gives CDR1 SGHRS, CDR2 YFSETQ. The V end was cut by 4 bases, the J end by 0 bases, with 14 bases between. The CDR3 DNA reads TGCGCCAGCAGCCTCGGCGGGGCCTACTCCTACGAGCAGTACTTC. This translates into CASSLGGAYSYEQYF.

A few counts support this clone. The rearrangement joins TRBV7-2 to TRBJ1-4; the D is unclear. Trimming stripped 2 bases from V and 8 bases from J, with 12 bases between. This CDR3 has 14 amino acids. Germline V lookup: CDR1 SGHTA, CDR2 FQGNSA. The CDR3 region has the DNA TGTGCCAGCAGCTTAAATCTGGGAGGCGAAAAACTGTTTTTT. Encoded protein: CASSLNLGGEKLFF.

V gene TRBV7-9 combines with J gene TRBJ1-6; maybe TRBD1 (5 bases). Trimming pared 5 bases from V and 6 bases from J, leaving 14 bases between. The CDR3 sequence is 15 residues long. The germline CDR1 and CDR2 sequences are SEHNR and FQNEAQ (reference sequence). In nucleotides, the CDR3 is TGTGCCAGCAGCCAAGACAGCCCGGCTAATTCACCCCTCCACTTT. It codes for CASSQDSPANSPLHF.

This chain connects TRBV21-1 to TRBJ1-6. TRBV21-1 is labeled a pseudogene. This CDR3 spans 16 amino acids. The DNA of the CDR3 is TGTGCCAGCAGCAAAGGGGCGGGGTTGAAGAATTCACCCCTCCACTTT. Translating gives CASSKGAGLKNSPLHF.

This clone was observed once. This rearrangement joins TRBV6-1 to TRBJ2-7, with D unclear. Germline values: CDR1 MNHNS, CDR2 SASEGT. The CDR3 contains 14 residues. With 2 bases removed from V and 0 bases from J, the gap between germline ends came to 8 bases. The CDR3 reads CASSEPQASYEQYF. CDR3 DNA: TGTGCCAGCAGTGAACCCCAGGCCTCCTACGAGCAGTACTTC.

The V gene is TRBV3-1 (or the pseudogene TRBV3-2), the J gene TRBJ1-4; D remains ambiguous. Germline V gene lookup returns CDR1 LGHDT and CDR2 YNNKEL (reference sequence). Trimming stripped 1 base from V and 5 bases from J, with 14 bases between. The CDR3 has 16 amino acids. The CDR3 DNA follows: TGTGCCAGCAGCCAAGTTGTGTGGACGAAGAATGAAAAACTGTTTTTT. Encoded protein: CASSQVVWTKNEKLFF.

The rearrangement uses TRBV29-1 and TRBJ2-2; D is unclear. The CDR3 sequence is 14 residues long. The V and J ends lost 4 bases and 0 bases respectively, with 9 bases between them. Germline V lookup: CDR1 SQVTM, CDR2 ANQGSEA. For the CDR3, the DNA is TGCAGCGTTGCTGCAGCTTCGAACACCGGGGAGCTGTTTTTT. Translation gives CSVAAASNTGELFF.

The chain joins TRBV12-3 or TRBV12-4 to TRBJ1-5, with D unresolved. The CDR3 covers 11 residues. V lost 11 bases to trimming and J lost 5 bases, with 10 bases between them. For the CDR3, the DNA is TGTGCCGGAGGAGTCGATCAGCCCCAGCATTTT. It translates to CAGGVDQPQHF.

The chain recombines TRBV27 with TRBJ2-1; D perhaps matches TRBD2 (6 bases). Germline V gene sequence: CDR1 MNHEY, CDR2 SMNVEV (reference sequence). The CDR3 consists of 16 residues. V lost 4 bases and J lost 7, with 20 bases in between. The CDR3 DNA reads TGTGCCAGCAGTTCTCCCAGCGGGCGGGTGGGAAATGAGCAGTTCTTC. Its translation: CASSSPSGRVGNEQFF.

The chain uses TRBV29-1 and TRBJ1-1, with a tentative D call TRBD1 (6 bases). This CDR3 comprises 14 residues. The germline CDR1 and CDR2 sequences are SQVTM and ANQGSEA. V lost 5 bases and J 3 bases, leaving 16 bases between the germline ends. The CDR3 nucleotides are TGCAGCGTTACCTTAGGGGGGGCCGACACTGAAGCTTTCTTT. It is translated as CSVTLGGADTEAFF. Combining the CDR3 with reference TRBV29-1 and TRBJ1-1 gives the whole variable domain SAVISQKPSRDICQRGTSLTIQCQVDSQVTMMFWYRQQPGQSLTLIATANQGSEATYESGFVIDKFPISRPNLTFSTLTVSNMSPEDSSIYLCSVTLGGADTEAFFGQGTRLTVV.

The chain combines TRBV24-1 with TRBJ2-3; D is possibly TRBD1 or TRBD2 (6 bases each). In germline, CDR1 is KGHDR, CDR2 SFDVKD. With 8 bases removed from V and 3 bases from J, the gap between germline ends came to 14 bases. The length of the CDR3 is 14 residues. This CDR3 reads CATTGGLATDTQYF. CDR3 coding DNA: TGTGCCACCACCGGGGGCCTCGCAACAGATACGCAGTATTTT.

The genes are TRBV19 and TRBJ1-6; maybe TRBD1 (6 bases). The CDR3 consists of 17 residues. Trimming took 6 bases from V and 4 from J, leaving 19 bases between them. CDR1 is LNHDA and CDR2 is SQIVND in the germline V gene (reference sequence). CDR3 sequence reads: CASSRPPDSGYNSPLHF. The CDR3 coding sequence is TGTGCCAGTAGCCGACCCCCGGACAGCGGATATAATTCACCCCTCCACTTT.

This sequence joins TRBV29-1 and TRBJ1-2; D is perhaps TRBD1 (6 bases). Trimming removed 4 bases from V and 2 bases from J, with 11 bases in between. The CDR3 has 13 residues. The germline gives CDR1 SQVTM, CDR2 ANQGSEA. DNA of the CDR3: TGCAGCGTTGCCCCGACAGGAAACTATGGCTACACCTTC. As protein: CSVAPTGNYGYTF.

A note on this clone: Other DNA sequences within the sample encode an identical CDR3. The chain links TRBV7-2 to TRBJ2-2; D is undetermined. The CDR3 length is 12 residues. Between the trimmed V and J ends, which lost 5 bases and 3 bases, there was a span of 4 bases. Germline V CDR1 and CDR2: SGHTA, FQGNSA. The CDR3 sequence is CASSLDTGELFF. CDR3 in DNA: TGTGCCAGCAGCCTAGACACCGGGGAGCTGTTTTTT.

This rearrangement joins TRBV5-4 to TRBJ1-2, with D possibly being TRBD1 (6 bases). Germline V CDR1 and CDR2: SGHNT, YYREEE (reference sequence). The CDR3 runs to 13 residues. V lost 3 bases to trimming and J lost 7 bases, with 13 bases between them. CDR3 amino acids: CASSSSGVGGYTF. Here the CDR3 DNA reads TGTGCCAGCAGCTCCTCAGGGGTGGGTGGCTACACCTTC. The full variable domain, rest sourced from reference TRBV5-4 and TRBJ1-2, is ETGVTQSPTHLIKTRGQQVTLRCSSQSGHNTVSWYQQALGQGPQFIFQYYREEENGRGNFPPRFSGLQFPNYSSELNVNALELDDSALYLCASSSSGVGGYTFGSGTRLTVV.

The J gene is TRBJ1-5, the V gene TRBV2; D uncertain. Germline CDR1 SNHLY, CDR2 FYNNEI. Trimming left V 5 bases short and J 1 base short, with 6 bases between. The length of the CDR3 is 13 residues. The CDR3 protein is CASSFGSNQPQHF. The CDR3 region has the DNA TGTGCCAGCAGTTTCGGGAGCAATCAGCCCCAGCATTTT.

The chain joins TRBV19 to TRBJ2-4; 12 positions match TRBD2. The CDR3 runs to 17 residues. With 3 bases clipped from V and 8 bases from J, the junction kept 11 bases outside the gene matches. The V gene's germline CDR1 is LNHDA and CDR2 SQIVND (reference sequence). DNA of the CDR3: TGTGCCAGTAGTATTTCCGCTAGCGGGGGGGCCGGGGACATTCAGTACTTC. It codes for CASSISASGGAGDIQYF.

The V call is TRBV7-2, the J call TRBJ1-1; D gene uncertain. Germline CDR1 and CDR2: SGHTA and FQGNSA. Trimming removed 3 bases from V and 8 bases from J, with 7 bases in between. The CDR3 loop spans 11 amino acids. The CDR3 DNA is TGTGCCAGCAGCTTTATAAGGGAAGCTTTCTTT. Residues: CASSFIREAFF.

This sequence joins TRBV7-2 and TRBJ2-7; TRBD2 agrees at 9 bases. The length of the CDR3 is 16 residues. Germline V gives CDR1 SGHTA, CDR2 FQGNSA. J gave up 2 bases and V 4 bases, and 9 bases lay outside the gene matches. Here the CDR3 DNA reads TGTGCCAGCAGCTCAGTAGGGCGGGGGGGTGCCTACGAGCAGTACTTC. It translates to CASSSVGRGGAYEQYF.